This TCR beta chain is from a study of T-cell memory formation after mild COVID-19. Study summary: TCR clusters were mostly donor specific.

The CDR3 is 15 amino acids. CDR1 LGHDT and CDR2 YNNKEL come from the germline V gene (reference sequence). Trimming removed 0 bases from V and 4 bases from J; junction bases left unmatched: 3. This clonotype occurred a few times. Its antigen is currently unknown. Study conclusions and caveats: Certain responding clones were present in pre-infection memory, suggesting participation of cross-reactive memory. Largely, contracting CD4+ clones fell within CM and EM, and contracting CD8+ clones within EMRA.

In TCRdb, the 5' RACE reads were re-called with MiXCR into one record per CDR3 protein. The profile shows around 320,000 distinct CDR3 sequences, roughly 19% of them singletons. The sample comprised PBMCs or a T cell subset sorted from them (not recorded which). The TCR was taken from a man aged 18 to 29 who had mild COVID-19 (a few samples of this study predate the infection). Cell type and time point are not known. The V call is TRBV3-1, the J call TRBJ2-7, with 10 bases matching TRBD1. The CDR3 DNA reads TGTGCCAGCAGCCAAGAGGGGGACAGGGGATACGAGCAGTACTTC. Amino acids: CASSQEGDRGYEQYF.